This T cell receptor beta chain was identified in a study of blood T cell repertoires in COVID-19. Turning to the study itself: Acute and convalescent COVID-19 specimens originated in the United States, Italy and Spain. T cells, B-cell-depleted T cells, or PBMCs supplied cDNA or gDNA.

This clone was found once. The CDR3 sequence is 16 residues long. Germline CDR1 and CDR2: SGHRS and YFSETQ. Losses at the gene ends were 0 bases for V and 1 base for J; bases not matched to a gene: 7. Original methodology: For nucleated cells, counts were estimated from reference gene primer amplification. Assay: immunoSEQ multiplex PCR; the TCRdb copy retains only in-frame clones and omits some. That table is the source of V, J and clone size, and D and trimming were worked out from the DNA. The top ten clones hold around 3% of a sample with 140,000 or so clones, almost 85% of them seen once. The sequence derives from a man aged 50 to 60 with acute or convalescent COVID-19. The rearrangement links TRBV5-1 to TRBJ2-7, with TRBD2 identical over 7 bases. The sequenced material came from peripheral blood. CDR3 DNA sequence: TGCGCCAGCAGCTTGGCCGCCTCGGGAGGTTCCTACGAGCAGTACTTC. It codes for CASSLAASGGSYEQYF. The full variable domain, in which reference TRBV5-1 and TRBJ2-7 provide the parts outside the CDR3, is KAGVTQTPRYLIKTRGQQVTLSCSPISGHRSVSWYQQTPGQGLQFLFEYFSETQRNKGNFPGRFSGRQFSNSRSEMNVSTLELGDSALYLCASSLAASGGSYEQYFGPGTRLTVT.